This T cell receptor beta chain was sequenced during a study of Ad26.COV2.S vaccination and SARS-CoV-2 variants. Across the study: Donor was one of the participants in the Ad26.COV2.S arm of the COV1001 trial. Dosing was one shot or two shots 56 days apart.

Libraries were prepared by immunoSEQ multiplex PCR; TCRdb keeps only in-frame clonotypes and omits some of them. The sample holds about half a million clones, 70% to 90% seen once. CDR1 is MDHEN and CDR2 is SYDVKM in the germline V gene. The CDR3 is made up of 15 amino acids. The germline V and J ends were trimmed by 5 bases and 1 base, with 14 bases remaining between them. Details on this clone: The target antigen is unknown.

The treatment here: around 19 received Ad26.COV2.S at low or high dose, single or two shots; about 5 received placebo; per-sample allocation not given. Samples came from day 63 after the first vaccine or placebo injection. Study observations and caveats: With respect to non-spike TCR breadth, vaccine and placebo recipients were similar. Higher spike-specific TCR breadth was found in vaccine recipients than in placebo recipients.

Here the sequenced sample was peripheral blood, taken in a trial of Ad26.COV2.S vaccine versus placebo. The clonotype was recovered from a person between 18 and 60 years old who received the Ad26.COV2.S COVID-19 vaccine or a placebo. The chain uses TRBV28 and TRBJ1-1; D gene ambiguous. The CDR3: CASSAALGPNTEAFF. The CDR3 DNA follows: TGTGCCAGCAGTGCTGCCCTTGGACCGAACACTGAAGCTTTCTTT.